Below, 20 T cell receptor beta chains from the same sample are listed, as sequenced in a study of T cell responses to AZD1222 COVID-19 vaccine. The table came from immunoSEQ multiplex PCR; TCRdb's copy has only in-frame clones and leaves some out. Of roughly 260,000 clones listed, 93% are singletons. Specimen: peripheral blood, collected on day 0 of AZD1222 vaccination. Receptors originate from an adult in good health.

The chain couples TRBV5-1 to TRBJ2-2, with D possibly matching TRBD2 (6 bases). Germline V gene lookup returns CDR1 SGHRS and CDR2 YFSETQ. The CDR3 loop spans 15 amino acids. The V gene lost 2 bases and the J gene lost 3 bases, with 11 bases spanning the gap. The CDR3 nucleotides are TGCGCCAGCAGCTTAACGGGAGCGCACACCGGGGAGCTGTTTTTT. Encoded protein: CASSLTGAHTGELFF.

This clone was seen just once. The CDR3 loop is CAWEGQGGQPQHF. CDR3 in DNA: TGTGCCTGGGAGGGACAGGGGGGCCAGCCCCAGCATTTT. The V and J genes are TRBV30 and TRBJ1-5, with 11 bases lining up with TRBD1. Trimming cost V 5 bases and J 7 bases; bases outside gene matches: 4. Looked up from germline, CDR1 is GTSNPN and CDR2 is SVGIG (reference sequence). CDR3 size: 13 residues. Filled out from reference TRBV30 and TRBJ1-5, the complete variable domain reads SQTIHQWPATLVQPVGSPLSLECTVEGTSNPNLYWYRQAAGRGLQLLFYSVGIGQISSEVPQNLSASRPQDRQFILSSKKLLLSDSGFYLCAWEGQGGQPQHFGDGTRLSIL.

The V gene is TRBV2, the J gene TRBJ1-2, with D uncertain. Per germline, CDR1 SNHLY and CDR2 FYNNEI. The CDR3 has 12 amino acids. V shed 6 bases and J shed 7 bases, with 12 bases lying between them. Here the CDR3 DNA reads TGTGCCAGCAGCGATCGGGTTTCTGGCTACACCTTC. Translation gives CASSDRVSGYTF.

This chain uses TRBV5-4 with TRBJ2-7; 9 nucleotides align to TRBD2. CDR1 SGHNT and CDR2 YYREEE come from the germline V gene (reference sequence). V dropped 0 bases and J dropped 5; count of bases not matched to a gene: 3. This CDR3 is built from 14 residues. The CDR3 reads CASSLASGMNEQYF. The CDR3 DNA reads TGTGCCAGCAGCTTGGCTAGCGGGATGAACGAGCAGTACTTC.

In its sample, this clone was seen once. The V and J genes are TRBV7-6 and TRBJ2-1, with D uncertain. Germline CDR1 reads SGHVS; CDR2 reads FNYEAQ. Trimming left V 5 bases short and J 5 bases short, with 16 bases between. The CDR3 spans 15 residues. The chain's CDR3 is CASSRGGGLNNEQFF. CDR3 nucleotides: TGTGCCAGCAGCCGAGGTGGCGGCCTGAACAATGAGCAGTTCTTC. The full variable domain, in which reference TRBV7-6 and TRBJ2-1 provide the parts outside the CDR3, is GAGVSQSPRYKVTKRGQDVALRCDPISGHVSLYWYRQALGQGPEFLTYFNYEAQQDKSGLPNDRFSAERPEGSISTLTIQRTEQRDSAMYRCASSRGGGLNNEQFFGPGTRLTVL.

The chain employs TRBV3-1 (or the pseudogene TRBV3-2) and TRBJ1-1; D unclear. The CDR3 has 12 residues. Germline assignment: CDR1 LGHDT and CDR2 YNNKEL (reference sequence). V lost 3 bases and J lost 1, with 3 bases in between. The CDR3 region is CASSHANTEAFF. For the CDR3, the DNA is TGTGCCAGCAGCCACGCGAACACTGAAGCTTTCTTT.

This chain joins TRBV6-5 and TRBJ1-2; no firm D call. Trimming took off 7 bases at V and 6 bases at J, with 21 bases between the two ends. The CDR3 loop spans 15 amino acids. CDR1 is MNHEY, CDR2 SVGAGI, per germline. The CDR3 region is CASTQREGSLHGYTF. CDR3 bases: TGTGCCAGCACCCAACGGGAAGGGTCGCTGCATGGCTACACCTTC.

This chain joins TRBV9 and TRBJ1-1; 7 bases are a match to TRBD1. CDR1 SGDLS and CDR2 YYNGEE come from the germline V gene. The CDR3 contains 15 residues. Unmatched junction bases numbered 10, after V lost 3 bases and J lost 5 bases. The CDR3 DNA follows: TGTGCCAGCAGCGCCCACCGGGACAGTCGGACTGAAGCTTTCTTT. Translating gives CASSAHRDSRTEAFF. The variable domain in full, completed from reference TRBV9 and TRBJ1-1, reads DSGVTQTPKHLITATGQRVTLRCSPRSGDLSVYWYQQSLDQGLQFLIQYYNGEERAKGNILERFSAQQFPDLHSELNLSSLELGDSALYFCASSAHRDSRTEAFFGQGTRLTVV.

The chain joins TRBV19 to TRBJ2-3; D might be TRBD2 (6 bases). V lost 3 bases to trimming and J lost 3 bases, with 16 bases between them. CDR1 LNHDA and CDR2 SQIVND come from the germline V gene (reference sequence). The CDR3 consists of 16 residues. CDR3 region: CASSIGGILVTDTQYF. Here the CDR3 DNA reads TGTGCCAGTAGTATTGGAGGGATACTAGTTACAGATACGCAGTATTTT.

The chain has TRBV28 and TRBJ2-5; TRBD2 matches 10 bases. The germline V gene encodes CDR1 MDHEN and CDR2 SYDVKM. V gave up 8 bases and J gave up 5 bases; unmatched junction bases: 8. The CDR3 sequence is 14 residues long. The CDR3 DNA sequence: TGTGCCAGCGGGCCTAGCGGGGGATCCGAGACCCAGTACTTC. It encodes CASGPSGGSETQYF.

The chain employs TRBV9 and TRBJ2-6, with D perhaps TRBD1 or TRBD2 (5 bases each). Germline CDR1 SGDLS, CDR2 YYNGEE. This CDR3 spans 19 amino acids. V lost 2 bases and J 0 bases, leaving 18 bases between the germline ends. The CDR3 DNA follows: TGTGCCAGCAGCGTCCCCTCAACCCCAGGGAGCTCTGGGGCCAACGTCCTGACTTTC. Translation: CASSVPSTPGSSGANVLTF.

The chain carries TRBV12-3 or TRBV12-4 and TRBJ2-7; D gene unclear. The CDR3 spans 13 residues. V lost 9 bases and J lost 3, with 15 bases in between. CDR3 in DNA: TGTGCCAGTACTGACGGGTTATTCTACGAGCAGTACTTC. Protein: CASTDGLFYEQYF.

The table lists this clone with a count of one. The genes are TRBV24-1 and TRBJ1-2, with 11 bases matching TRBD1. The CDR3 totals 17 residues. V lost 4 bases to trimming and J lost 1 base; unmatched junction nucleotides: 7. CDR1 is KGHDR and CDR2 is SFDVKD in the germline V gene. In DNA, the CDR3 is TGTGCCACCAGTGACCCCGGACAGGGGGCAAGTAACTATGGCTACACCTTC. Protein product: CATSDPGQGASNYGYTF.

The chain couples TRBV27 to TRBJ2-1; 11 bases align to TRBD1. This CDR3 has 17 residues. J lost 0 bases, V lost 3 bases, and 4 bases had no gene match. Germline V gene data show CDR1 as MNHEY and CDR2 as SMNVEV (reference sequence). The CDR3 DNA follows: TGTGCCAGCAGTTTGCCGGGACAGGGGGGCTCCTACAATGAGCAGTTCTTC. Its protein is CASSLPGQGGSYNEQFF.

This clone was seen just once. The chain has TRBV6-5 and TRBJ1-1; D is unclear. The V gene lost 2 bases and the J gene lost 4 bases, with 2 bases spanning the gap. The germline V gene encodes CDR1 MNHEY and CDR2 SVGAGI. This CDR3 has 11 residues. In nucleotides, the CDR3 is TGTGCCAGCAGTTACCGCACTGAAGCTTTCTTT. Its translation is CASSYRTEAFF.

The CDR3: CASSRIGRVTEAFF. The CDR3 DNA follows: TGTGCCAGTAGCCGTATCGGACGGGTCACTGAAGCTTTCTTT. V gene TRBV19 combines with J gene TRBJ1-1; no definite D call. The CDR3 spans 14 residues. The germline gives CDR1 LNHDA, CDR2 SQIVND (reference sequence). Trimming pared 6 bases from V and 4 bases from J, leaving 15 bases between.

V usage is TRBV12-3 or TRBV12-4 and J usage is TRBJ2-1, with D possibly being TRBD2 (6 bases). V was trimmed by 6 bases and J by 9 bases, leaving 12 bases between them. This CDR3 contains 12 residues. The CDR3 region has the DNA TGTGCCAGCAGCCTGGGGGGTGGTGAGCAGTTCTTC. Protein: CASSLGGGEQFF.

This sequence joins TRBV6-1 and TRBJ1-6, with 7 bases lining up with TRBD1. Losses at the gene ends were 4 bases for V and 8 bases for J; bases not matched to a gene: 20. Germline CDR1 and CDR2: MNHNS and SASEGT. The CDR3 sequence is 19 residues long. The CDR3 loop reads CASSVFWGQSLQGHSPLHF. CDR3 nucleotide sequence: TGTGCCAGCAGTGTTTTTTGGGGACAGAGCTTACAGGGGCATTCACCCCTCCACTTT.

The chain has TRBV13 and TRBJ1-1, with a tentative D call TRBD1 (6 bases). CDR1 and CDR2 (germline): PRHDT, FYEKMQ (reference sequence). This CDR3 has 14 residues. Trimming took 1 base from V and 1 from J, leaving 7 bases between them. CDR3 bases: TGTGCCAGCAGCTTAGAGGGGGGGAACACTGAAGCTTTCTTT. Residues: CASSLEGGNTEAFF.

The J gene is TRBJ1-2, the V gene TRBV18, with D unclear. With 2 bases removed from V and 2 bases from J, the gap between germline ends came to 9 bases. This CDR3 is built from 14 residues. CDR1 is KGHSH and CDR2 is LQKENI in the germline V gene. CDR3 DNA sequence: TGTGCCAGCTCACCATCCCGGGAAAACTATGGCTACACCTTC. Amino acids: CASSPSRENYGYTF. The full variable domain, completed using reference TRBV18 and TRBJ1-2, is NAGVMQNPRHLVRRRGQEARLRCSPMKGHSHVYWYRQLPEEGLKFMVYLQKENIIDESGMPKERFSAEFPKEGPSILRIQQVVRGDSAAYFCASSPSRENYGYTFGSGTRLTVV.